The 10 T cell receptor beta chains in this list originate from one sample, sequenced in a study of beta chain features in type 1 diabetes. What was sequenced were expressed TCRB transcripts, since all of the isolated RNA had been reverse transcribed. Using immunoSEQ multiplex PCR, the repertoire was profiled, and TCRdb retains in-frame clones only, with some absent. The sample includes under 450,000 clones, approximately 16% seen only once; the top ten take approximately 0.019%. Material: naive CD4+ T cells from blood. These TCRs come from a woman under 30 in good health.

This clone was observed a handful of times. V usage is TRBV29-1 and J usage is TRBJ1-4; no firm D call. CDR1 and CDR2 from the germline V gene are SQVTM and ANQGSEA. Trimming took 2 bases from V and 2 from J, leaving 9 bases between them. This CDR3 spans 14 amino acids. The CDR3 protein is CSVERWRTNEKLFF. CDR3 DNA: TGCAGCGTTGAACGGTGGAGGACTAATGAAAAACTGTTTTTT.

This clone came up a few times. The V call is TRBV30, the J call TRBJ1-2; TRBD1 matches 7 bases. Germline V gene lookup returns CDR1 GTSNPN and CDR2 SVGIG (reference sequence). V was clipped by 5 bases and J by 4 bases; unmatched bases: 4. CDR3 length equals 12 residues. This chain's CDR3 is CAWGQVAYGYTF. The CDR3 DNA sequence: TGTGCCTGGGGACAGGTGGCCTATGGCTACACCTTC.

In this sample, this clone turned up a few times. V and J are TRBV10-3 and TRBJ2-7; TRBD2 aligns across 15 bases. V lost 1 base to trimming and J lost 5 bases; unmatched junction nucleotides: 6. There are 17 residues in the CDR3. Per germline, CDR1 ENHRY and CDR2 SYGVKD. DNA for the CDR3: TGTGCCATCAGTGAGTGGGGGACTAGCGGGAGGTACCACGAGCAGTACTTC. Translation gives CAISEWGTSGRYHEQYF.

A few counts support this clone. The chain joins TRBV9 to TRBJ1-4, with no clear D. V was clipped by 0 bases and J by 7 bases, with 10 bases between them. Germline assignment: CDR1 SGDLS and CDR2 YYNGEE. This CDR3 comprises 14 residues. The CDR3 DNA sequence: TGTGCCAGCAGCGTAGTGGGGAGTGGTGAAAAACTGTTTTTT. Its translation: CASSVVGSGEKLFF.

CDR3 protein: CAWRLQTGPTGELFF. The CDR3 nucleotides read TGTGCCTGGCGCCTGCAGACAGGTCCCACCGGGGAGCTGTTTTTT. The chain links TRBV30 to TRBJ2-2; the D gene is possibly TRBD1 (6 bases). Germline-derived CDR1 and CDR2 are GTSNPN and SVGIG (reference sequence). V gave up 5 bases and J gave up 4 bases, with 17 bases separating them. This CDR3 contains 15 residues.

The V call is TRBV29-1, the J call TRBJ2-7; no reliable D call. With 4 bases removed from V and 0 bases from J, the gap between germline ends came to 16 bases. CDR1 is SQVTM and CDR2 is ANQGSEA in the germline V gene. The CDR3 spans 15 residues. The CDR3 region is CSVGFRQAISYEQYF. The CDR3 DNA is TGCAGCGTTGGGTTCCGCCAGGCGATCTCCTACGAGCAGTACTTC.

The chain employs TRBV14 and TRBJ2-7; D is unclear. The V gene lost 2 bases and the J gene lost 1 base, with 9 bases spanning the gap. Germline V gene data show CDR1 as SGHDN and CDR2 as FVKESK. This CDR3 is built from 14 residues. The CDR3 here is CASSQSAASYEQYF. In nucleotides, the CDR3 is TGTGCCAGCAGCCAATCGGCGGCGTCCTACGAGCAGTACTTC.

Only a few counts were recorded for this clone. The V call is TRBV5-1, the J call TRBJ1-1; TRBD1 is a possible D gene (6 bases). This CDR3 has 15 amino acids. Germline V CDR1 and CDR2: SGHRS, YFSETQ. Trimming shortened V by 0 bases and J by 4 bases, and 13 bases separated the two germline ends. Here the CDR3 reads CASSLVGGRITEAFF. The CDR3 DNA sequence: TGCGCCAGCAGCTTGGTCGGGGGGCGGATCACTGAAGCTTTCTTT.

The sample holds a few counts of this clone. The J gene is TRBJ1-4, the V gene TRBV6-6; D uncertain. Looked up from germline, CDR1 is MNHNY and CDR2 is SVGAGI (reference sequence). Trimming took 6 bases from V and 4 from J, leaving 3 bases between them. This CDR3 comprises 11 residues. CDR3 in amino acids: CASSFNEKLFF. CDR3 sequence (DNA): TGTGCCAGCAGCTTTAATGAAAAACTGTTTTTT.

This sequence joins TRBV15 and TRBJ2-1; possibly TRBD2 for D (5 bases). Germline-derived CDR1 and CDR2 are LNHNV and YYDKDF (reference sequence). The CDR3 totals 17 residues. The ends were cut back, 0 bases at V and 5 bases at J, with 17 bases in the middle. CDR3 bases: TGTGCCACCAGCAGAGATGGTTCGTTAGCGCAACACAATGAGCAGTTCTTC. Residues: CATSRDGSLAQHNEQFF.